This T cell receptor beta chain is drawn from a study of ipilimumab plus nivolumab after autologous stem cell transplantation. Across the study: Myeloma cases were transplant-naive high-risk or relapsed within 3 years post first autologous transplant.

This clone has only one observation. Its antigen is not identified. The CDR3 extends over 14 amino acids. The germline V gene has CDR1 ENHRY and CDR2 SYGVKD. The V and J ends lost 4 bases and 1 base, in that order; junction bases with no gene match: 3. Findings and caveats of the study: Authors suggest TCR repertoire, Treg phenotype and gut microbiota support further study.

Some clones are missing from TCRdb's copy, which holds only in-frame ones; the method was immunoSEQ multiplex PCR. The data hold about 9,400 clones, with 67% observed a single time. Checkpoint therapy with ipilimumab 1 mg/kg began 14 to 28 days after transplant. Patients received nivolumab 3 mg/kg at weeks 1, 4, 7, 10, then fortnightly to week 26. J is TRBJ1-1 and V is TRBV10-3; TRBD1 aligns across 7 bases. The material was PBMCs, obtained in a trial of ipilimumab plus nivolumab as post-transplant consolidation. The source is a female donor with multiple myeloma. The CDR3 nucleotides read TGTGCCATCAGTGTACAGGGGCCGAACACTGAAGCTTTCTTT. Its protein is CAISVQGPNTEAFF.